The rows below give T cell receptor beta chains drawn from one sample of a study of CD8+ T cells in alopecia areata. Profiled with immunoSEQ multiplex PCR; TCRdb holds only in-frame clones, not every one. The sample lists about 91,000 clones, 40% to 55% occurring once. The sequenced sample consisted of CD4+ T cells sorted from blood. These receptors originate from a human donor with alopecia areata. Both conserved end residues are part of each CDR3. Fields, in order: CDR3 protein, CDR3 DNA, clone size, V gene, J gene, D gene. A D gene is named only where the DNA matches it firmly. Only part of the rows carry a size: once, few, many, or a class if the clone is expanded.

CASSSDRNYGYTF	TGTGCCAGCAGCTCGGACAGAAACTATGGCTACACCTTC	few	TRBV27	TRBJ1-2	.
CSVDFRVAETQYF	TGCAGCGTTGATTTTCGGGTAGCAGAGACCCAGTACTTC	.	TRBV29-1	TRBJ2-5	.
CASSPGQLYQETQYF	TGCGCCAGCAGCCCGGGACAGCTGTACCAAGAGACCCAGTACTTC	.	TRBV5-1	TRBJ2-5	TRBD1
CAWKTQGSNTGELFF	TGTGCCTGGAAGACCCAGGGGTCGAACACCGGGGAGCTGTTTTTT	.	TRBV30	TRBJ2-2	.
CAWSSPDRDPPGANVLTF	TGTGCCTGGAGTTCCCCTGACAGGGATCCTCCTGGGGCCAACGTCCTGACTTTC	once	TRBV30	TRBJ2-6	TRBD1
CAIGGPGQGRGEAFF	TGTGCCATCGGCGGCCCTGGACAGGGAAGGGGTGAAGCTTTCTTT	.	TRBV10-3	TRBJ1-1	TRBD1
CSVEGARSYNEQFF	TGCAGCGTTGAGGGAGCCCGCTCCTACAATGAGCAGTTCTTC	few	TRBV29-1	TRBJ2-1	.
CSVAQVDTAGTQYF	TGCAGCGTCGCCCAGGTGGACACCGCAGGGACCCAGTACTTC	few	TRBV29-1	TRBJ2-5	.
CASSLARGGGYEQYF	TGTGCCAGCAGCTTAGCGCGCGGGGGAGGATACGAGCAGTACTTC	.	TRBV7-2	TRBJ2-7	TRBD2
CASSLGYDTQYF	TGTGCCAGCAGCCTTGGATACGATACGCAGTATTTT	.	TRBV11-2	TRBJ2-3	.
CASSSNVGTDTQYF	TGTGCCAGCAGCTCCAATGTTGGCACAGATACGCAGTATTTT	.	TRBV5-6	TRBJ2-3	.
CASSQDLSGTGNNEQFF	TGCGCCAGCAGCCAAGATCTGAGTGGGACAGGAAACAATGAGCAGTTCTTC	.	TRBV4-3	TRBJ2-1	TRBD1
CAWQSLAGFTDTQYF	TGTGCCTGGCAATCACTAGCGGGGTTCACAGATACGCAGTATTTT	once	TRBV30	TRBJ2-3	TRBD2
CASSLSPGPPYNEQFF	TGCGCCAGCAGCCTATCCCCCGGCCCTCCCTACAATGAGCAGTTCTTC	.	TRBV5-1	TRBJ2-1	.
CASSLVGNEQFF	TGTGCCAGCAGCTTAGTGGGCAATGAGCAGTTCTTC	.	TRBV11-2	TRBJ2-1	.
CASSLSMGTEAFF	TGTGCCAGCAGCTTAAGTATGGGGACTGAAGCTTTCTTT	.	TRBV7-9	TRBJ1-1	.
CASRSGQRTYEQYF	TGTGCCAGCAGGTCGGGACAGCGGACCTACGAGCAGTACTTC	.	TRBV6-5	TRBJ2-7	TRBD1
CSVDTATNYGYTF	TGCAGCGTCGACACCGCCACTAACTATGGCTACACCTTC	.	TRBV29-1	TRBJ1-2	.
CASSLGGRKYNEQFF	TGTGCCAGCAGTTTGGGCGGGAGGAAATACAATGAGCAGTTCTTC	.	TRBV28	TRBJ2-1	TRBD2
CAIQDRGTGELFF	TGTGCCATCCAGGACAGGGGCACCGGGGAGCTGTTTTTT	.	TRBV25-1	TRBJ2-2	TRBD1
CASSQDRVTGGNTEAFF	TGCGCCAGCAGCCAAGACAGAGTGACAGGGGGGAACACTGAAGCTTTCTTT	.	TRBV4-3	TRBJ1-1	TRBD1
CASRLTSGGEQYF	TGTGCCAGCAGGCTAACGTCGGGTGGAGAGCAGTACTTC	.	TRBV28	TRBJ2-7	.
CASTREGNGRETQYF	TGTGCCAGCACCCGGGAGGGAAACGGCCGGGAGACCCAGTACTTC	few	TRBV6-6	TRBJ2-5	TRBD2
CASSLRAADGGNTIYF	TGCGCCAGCAGCTTGCGGGCCGCTGACGGCGGAAACACCATATATTTT	.	TRBV5-1	TRBJ1-3	.
CASTLNRGNEQFF	TGTGCCAGCACCCTAAATCGGGGGAATGAGCAGTTCTTC	.	TRBV11-2	TRBJ2-1	.
CASSPGAWDTGELFF	TGTGCCAGCAGCCCTGGGGCGTGGGACACCGGGGAGCTGTTTTTT	.	TRBV11-2	TRBJ2-2	.
CSIKGSGELFF	TGCAGCATAAAAGGGTCCGGGGAGCTGTTTTTT	few	TRBV29-1	TRBJ2-2	.
CASRAGTVVEKLFF	TGTGCCAGCAGGGCCGGGACAGTAGTTGAAAAACTGTTTTTT	.	TRBV6-5	TRBJ1-4	TRBD1
CASRSSTNEKLFF	TGCGCCAGCAGAAGTTCAACTAATGAAAAACTGTTTTTT	.	TRBV5-1	TRBJ1-4	.
CASSLAQETQYF	TGTGCCAGCAGCTTAGCCCAAGAGACCCAGTACTTC	.	TRBV7-2	TRBJ2-5	.
CASSPKGDNEQFF	TGTGCCAGCTCACCAAAAGGGGACAATGAGCAGTTCTTC	few	TRBV18	TRBJ2-1	.
CASSSQQGGYGYTF	TGTGCCAGCAGCTCCCAACAGGGAGGCTATGGCTACACCTTC	few	TRBV7-9	TRBJ1-2	.
CASSARFEAQEQYF	TGTGCCAGCAGCGCGCGTTTCGAGGCCCAAGAGCAGTACTTC	many	TRBV9	TRBJ2-7	.
CATIGVMNTEAFF	TGTGCCACCATAGGGGTCATGAACACTGAAGCTTTCTTT	few	TRBV28	TRBJ1-1	.
CSGTGTKETQYF	TGCAGCGGGACCGGGACCAAAGAGACCCAGTACTTC	.	TRBV29-1	TRBJ2-5	.
CSVEEGGANTEAFF	TGCAGCGTTGAAGAGGGGGGGGCCAACACTGAAGCTTTCTTT	.	TRBV29-1	TRBJ1-1	.
CASSLTDTQYF	TGTGCCAGCAGCTTAACAGATACGCAGTATTTT	few	TRBV9	TRBJ2-3	.
CASSSGGTSYEQYF	TGTGCCAGCAGCTCCGGGGGGACCTCCTACGAGCAGTACTTC	once	TRBV5-4	TRBJ2-7	TRBD2
CSVSENTEAFF	TGCAGCGTCTCAGAGAACACTGAAGCTTTCTTT	.	TRBV29-1	TRBJ1-1	.
CAISAREVETQYF	TGTGCCATCAGTGCCAGGGAGGTGGAGACCCAGTACTTC	few	TRBV10-3	TRBJ2-5	.
CASTRTASNEQFF	TGTGCCAGCACTCGGACCGCGTCCAATGAGCAGTTCTTC	.	TRBV6-5	TRBJ2-1	.